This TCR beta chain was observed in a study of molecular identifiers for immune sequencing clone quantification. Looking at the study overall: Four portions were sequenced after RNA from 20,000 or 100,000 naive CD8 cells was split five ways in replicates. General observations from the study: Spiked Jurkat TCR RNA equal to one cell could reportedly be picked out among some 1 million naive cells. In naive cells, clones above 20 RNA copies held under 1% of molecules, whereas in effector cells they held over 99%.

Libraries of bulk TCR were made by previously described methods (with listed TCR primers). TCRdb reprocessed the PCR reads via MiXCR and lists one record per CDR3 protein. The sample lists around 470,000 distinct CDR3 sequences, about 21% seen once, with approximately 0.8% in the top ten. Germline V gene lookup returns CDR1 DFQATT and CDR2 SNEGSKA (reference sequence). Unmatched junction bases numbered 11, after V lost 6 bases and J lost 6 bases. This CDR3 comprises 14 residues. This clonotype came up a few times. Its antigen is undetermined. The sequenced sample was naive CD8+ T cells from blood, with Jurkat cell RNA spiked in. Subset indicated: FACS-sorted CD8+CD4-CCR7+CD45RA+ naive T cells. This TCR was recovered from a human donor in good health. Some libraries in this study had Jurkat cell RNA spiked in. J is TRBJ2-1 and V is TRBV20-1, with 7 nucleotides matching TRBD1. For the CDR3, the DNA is TGCAGTGCACCGCACAGGGGATCGACCAATGAGCAGTTCTTC. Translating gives CSAPHRGSTNEQFF.